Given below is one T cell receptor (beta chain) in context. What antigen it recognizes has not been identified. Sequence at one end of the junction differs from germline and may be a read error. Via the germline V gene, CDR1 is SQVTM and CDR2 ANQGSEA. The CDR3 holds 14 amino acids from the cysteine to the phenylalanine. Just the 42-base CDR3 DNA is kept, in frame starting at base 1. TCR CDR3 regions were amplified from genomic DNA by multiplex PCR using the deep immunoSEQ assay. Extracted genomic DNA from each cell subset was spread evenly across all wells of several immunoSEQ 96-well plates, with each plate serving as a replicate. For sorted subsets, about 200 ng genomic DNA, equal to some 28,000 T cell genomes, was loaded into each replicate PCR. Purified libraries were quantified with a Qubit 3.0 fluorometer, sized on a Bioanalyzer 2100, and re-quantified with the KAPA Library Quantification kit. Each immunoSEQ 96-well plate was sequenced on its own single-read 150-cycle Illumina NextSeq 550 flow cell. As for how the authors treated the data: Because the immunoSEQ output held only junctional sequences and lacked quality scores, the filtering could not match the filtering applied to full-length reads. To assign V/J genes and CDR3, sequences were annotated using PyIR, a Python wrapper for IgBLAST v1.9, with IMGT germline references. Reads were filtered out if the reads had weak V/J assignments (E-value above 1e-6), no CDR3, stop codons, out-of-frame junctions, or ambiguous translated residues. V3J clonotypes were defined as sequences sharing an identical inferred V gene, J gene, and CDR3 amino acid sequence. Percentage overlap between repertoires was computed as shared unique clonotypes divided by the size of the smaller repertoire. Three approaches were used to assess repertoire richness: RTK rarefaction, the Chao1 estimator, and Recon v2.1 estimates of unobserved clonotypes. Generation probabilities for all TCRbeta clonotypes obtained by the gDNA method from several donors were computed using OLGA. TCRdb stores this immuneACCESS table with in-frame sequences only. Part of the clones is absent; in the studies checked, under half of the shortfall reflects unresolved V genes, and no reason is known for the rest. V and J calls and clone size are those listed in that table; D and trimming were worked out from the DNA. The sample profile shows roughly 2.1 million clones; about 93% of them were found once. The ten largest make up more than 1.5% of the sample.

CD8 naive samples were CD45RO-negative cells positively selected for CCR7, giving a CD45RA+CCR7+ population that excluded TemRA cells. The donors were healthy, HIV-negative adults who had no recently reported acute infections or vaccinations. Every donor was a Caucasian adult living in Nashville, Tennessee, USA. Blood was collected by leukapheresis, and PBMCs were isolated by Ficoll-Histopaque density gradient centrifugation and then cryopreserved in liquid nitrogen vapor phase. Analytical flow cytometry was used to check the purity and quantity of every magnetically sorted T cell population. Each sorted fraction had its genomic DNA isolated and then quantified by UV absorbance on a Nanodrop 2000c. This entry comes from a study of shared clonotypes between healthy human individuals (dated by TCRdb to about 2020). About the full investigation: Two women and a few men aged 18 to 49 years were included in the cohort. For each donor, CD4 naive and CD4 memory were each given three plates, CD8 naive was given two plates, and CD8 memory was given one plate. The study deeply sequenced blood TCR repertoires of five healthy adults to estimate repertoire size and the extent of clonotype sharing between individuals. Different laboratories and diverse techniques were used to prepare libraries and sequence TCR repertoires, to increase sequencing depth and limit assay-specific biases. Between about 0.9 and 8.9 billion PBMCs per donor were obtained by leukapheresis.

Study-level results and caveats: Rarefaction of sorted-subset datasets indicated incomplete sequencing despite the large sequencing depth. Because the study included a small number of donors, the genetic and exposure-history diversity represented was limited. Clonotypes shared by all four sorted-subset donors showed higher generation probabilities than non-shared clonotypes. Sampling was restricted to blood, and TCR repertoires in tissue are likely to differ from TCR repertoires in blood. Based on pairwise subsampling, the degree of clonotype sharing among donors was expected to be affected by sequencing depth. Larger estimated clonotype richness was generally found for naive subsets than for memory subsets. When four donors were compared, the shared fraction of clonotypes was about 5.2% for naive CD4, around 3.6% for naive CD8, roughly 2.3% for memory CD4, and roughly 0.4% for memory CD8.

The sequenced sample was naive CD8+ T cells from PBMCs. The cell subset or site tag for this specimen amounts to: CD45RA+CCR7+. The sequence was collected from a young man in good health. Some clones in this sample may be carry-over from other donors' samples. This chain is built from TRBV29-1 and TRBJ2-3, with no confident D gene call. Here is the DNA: TGTAGGGCAGAGACGCCTGGGGGCACAGATACGCAGTATTTT. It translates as CRAETPGGTDTQYF.